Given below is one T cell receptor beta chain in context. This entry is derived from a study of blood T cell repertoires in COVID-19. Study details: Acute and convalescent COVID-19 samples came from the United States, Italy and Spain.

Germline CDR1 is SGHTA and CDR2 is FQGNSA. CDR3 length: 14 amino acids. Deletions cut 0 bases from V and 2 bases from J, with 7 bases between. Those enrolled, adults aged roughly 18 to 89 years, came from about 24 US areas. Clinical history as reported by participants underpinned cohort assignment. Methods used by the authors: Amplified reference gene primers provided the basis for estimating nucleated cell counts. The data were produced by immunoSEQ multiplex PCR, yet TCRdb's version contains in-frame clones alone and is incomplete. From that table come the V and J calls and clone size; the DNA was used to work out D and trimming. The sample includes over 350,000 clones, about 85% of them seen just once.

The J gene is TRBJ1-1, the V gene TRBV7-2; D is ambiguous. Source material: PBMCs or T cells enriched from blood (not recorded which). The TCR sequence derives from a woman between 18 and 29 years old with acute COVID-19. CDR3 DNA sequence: TGTGCCAGCAGCTTAGCAGAGGGAAACACTGAAGCTTTCTTT. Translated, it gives CASSLAEGNTEAFF.